Below, 17 T cell receptor beta chains from the same sample are listed, as sequenced in a study of T cell responses to AZD1222 COVID-19 vaccine. Measured with immunoSEQ multiplex PCR; TCRdb has only the in-frame clones, and not every one. This table holds around 140,000 clones, roughly 91% found once. The sequencing used peripheral blood, collected on day 0 of AZD1222 vaccination. These receptors were taken from an adult in good health.

The gene calls are TRBV15 and TRBJ1-5; D gene ambiguous. Germline loops: CDR1 LNHNV, CDR2 YYDKDF (reference sequence). The CDR3 is 15 residues long. V lost 0 bases and J 7 bases, leaving 13 bases between the germline ends. The CDR3 DNA is TGTGCCACCAGCAGAGAAATAGGAAACCGGCAGCCCCAGCATTTT. This encodes CATSREIGNRQPQHF.

The V and J genes are TRBV5-1 and TRBJ2-2; TRBD2 aligns across 9 bases. CDR3 length equals 16 residues. Germline-derived CDR1 and CDR2 are SGHRS and YFSETQ. V lost 0 bases, J lost 3 bases, and 3 bases stayed unmatched. The CDR3 region has the DNA TGCGCCAGCAGCTTGGAAGGCGGGAGGGACACCGGGGAGCTGTTTTTT. Translation: CASSLEGGRDTGELFF.

The chain combines TRBV27 with TRBJ1-2; a possible D gene is TRBD1 (6 bases). The CDR3 is made up of 13 amino acids. The V gene lost 6 bases and the J gene lost 2 bases, with 10 bases spanning the gap. Germline lookup yields CDR1 MNHEY and CDR2 SMNVEV (reference sequence). CDR3 residues: CASSVQGNYGYTF. CDR3 sequence (DNA): TGTGCCAGCAGCGTACAGGGAAACTATGGCTACACCTTC.

This clone was detected only a few times. The chain is built from TRBV6-6 and TRBJ1-1; a weak D match, TRBD1 (6 bases). The CDR3 runs to 13 residues. The germline V gene encodes CDR1 MNHNY and CDR2 SVGAGI (reference sequence). The V gene lost 4 bases and the J gene lost 7 bases, with 13 bases spanning the gap. CDR3 sequence (DNA): TGTGCCAGCAGTTCAGGGGCGAATATTGAAGCTTTCTTT. It codes for CASSSGANIEAFF.

The rearrangement uses TRBV18 and TRBJ1-1; 11 bases are shared with TRBD1. CDR1 and CDR2 from the germline V gene are KGHSH and LQKENI. The J segment lost 1 base and the V segment lost 2 bases, leaving 9 bases of the junction unmatched. The CDR3 runs to 18 residues. The CDR3 region is CASSPRGGQGAKNTEAFF. The CDR3 nucleotides read TGTGCCAGCTCACCAAGGGGAGGACAGGGGGCTAAGAACACTGAAGCTTTCTTT.

J is TRBJ2-7 and V is TRBV27, with D possibly called TRBD1 or TRBD2 (5 bases each). V dropped 1 base and J dropped 3 bases, with 10 bases sitting between them. In germline, CDR1 is MNHEY, CDR2 SMNVEV (reference sequence). The CDR3 extends over 14 amino acids. CDR3 in amino acids: CASSLYRGYYEQYF. The CDR3 coding sequence is TGTGCCAGCAGTTTATATCGGGGCTACTACGAGCAGTACTTC.

In its sample, this clone was seen once. Written as DNA, the CDR3 is TGCGCCAGCAGTGAGTCTACAGGGACCAATCAGCCCCAGCATTTT. It codes for CASSESTGTNQPQHF. J is TRBJ1-5 and V is TRBV10-2; possible D gene TRBD1, 6 bases. Trimming left V 0 bases short and J 3 bases short, with 9 bases between. This CDR3 comprises 15 residues. Germline CDR1 is WSHSY and CDR2 is SAAADI.

This chain connects TRBV7-2 to TRBJ2-7; D uncertain. Germline-derived CDR1 and CDR2 are SGHTA and FQGNSA. The length of the CDR3 is 14 residues. The ends were cut back, 1 base at V and 4 bases at J, with 11 bases in the middle. CDR3 coding DNA: TGTGCCAGCAGCTTAGGGGTGTCGGGTTACGAGCAGTACTTC. Residues: CASSLGVSGYEQYF.

The chain joins TRBV9 to TRBJ1-1, with D perhaps TRBD1 (6 bases). Germline V gives CDR1 SGDLS, CDR2 YYNGEE. V was cut by 3 bases and J by 1 base, with 13 bases left in between. The CDR3 extends over 15 amino acids. Here the CDR3 reads CASSARGHQNTEAFF. The DNA of the CDR3 is TGTGCCAGCAGCGCGCGGGGACACCAGAACACTGAAGCTTTCTTT.

This clone was picked up a small number of times. The chain carries TRBV6-2 or TRBV6-3 and TRBJ2-3; D is ambiguous. V was trimmed by 0 bases and J by 2 bases, leaving 18 bases between them. Germline V gene sequence: CDR1 MNHEY, CDR2 SVGEGT. The length of the CDR3 is 18 residues. CDR3: CASSYSGLMGGFTDTQYF. CDR3 bases: TGTGCCAGCAGTTACTCTGGCCTTATGGGCGGATTCACAGATACGCAGTATTTT.

The chain uses TRBV6-5 and TRBJ2-7; D is unclear. The CDR3 spans 13 residues. V lost 6 bases and J 3 bases, leaving 12 bases between the germline ends. The germline gives CDR1 MNHEY, CDR2 SVGAGI. DNA for the CDR3: TGTGCCAGCAGCCTTACAACCTACTACGAGCAGTACTTC. Translating gives CASSLTTYYEQYF.

In its sample, this clone was seen a few times. The gene calls are TRBV4-1 and TRBJ1-1; D is unresolved. Germline loops: CDR1 MGHRA, CDR2 YSYEKL. The CDR3 is 11 residues long. The V and J ends lost 6 bases and 3 bases respectively, with 5 bases between them. CDR3 DNA sequence: TGCGCCAGCAGACGAGACACTGAAGCTTTCTTT. This codes for CASRRDTEAFF.

The chain joins TRBV18 to TRBJ1-4, with 9 bases that match TRBD1. The CDR3 totals 15 residues. Per germline, CDR1 KGHSH and CDR2 LQKENI. Trimming cost V 0 bases and J 7 bases; bases outside gene matches: 3. The CDR3 protein is CASSPPGQGGEKLFF. The CDR3 nucleotides read TGTGCCAGCTCACCACCGGGACAGGGAGGTGAAAAACTGTTTTTT.

The V call is TRBV15, the J call TRBJ1-5; D is unresolved. Germline V CDR1 and CDR2: LNHNV, YYDKDF (reference sequence). V shed 10 bases and J shed 5 bases, with 3 bases lying between them. The CDR3 sequence is 9 residues long. The CDR3 nucleotides are TGTGCCATATATCAGCCCCAGCATTTT. Protein product: CAIYQPQHF.

The chain uses TRBV27 and TRBJ1-1; no clear D gene. CDR1 and CDR2 from the germline V gene are MNHEY and SMNVEV (reference sequence). The ends were cut back, 5 bases at V and 0 bases at J, with 10 bases in the middle. There are 14 residues in the CDR3. The CDR3 reads CASSAIALNTEAFF. The CDR3, as DNA: TGTGCCAGCAGTGCCATAGCACTGAACACTGAAGCTTTCTTT.

This clone appeared a single time. The chain recombines TRBV23-1 with TRBJ1-4, with D uncertain. TRBV23-1 is given ORF status, its function remaining uncertain. Trimming removed 10 bases at V and 4 bases at J, with 19 bases between. The CDR3 length is 15 residues. As DNA, the CDR3 is TGCGCCACCGTCCCCCGGGCCCCGCATAATGAAAAACTGTTTTTT. This translates into CATVPRAPHNEKLFF.

The rearrangement uses TRBV5-4 and TRBJ1-1; D is possibly TRBD1 (6 bases). Germline CDR1 and CDR2: SGHNT and YYREEE (reference sequence). Between the trimmed V and J ends, which lost 0 bases and 1 base, there was a span of 13 bases. This CDR3 spans 16 amino acids. CDR3 sequence (DNA): TGTGCCAGCAGCTTGGACAGGGTTCGGGAGAACACTGAAGCTTTCTTT. Its translation is CASSLDRVRENTEAFF.